A few counts support the clone carrying this TCR beta chain. The sample comes from a study of blood T cell repertoires in COVID-19. Enrollment of patients from Seattle took place during active infection, with longitudinal follow-up. Generated by immunoSEQ multiplex PCR, the TCRdb table keeps only in-frame clones and is missing some. The table lists roughly 110,000 clones, more than 80% of them singletons, with around 5.5% in the top ten. V gave up 1 base and J gave up 7 bases, with 8 bases separating them. Germline V lookup: CDR1 SGHVS, CDR2 FQNEAQ. The CDR3 spans 12 residues. Sequencing was done on a sample of peripheral blood. The chain carries TRBV7-8 and TRBJ2-7; tentative D call: TRBD2 (6 bases). The clonotype was recovered from a woman aged 55-70 years with COVID-19, enrolled during active disease. DNA of the CDR3: TGTGCCAGCAGCTTAGTAGCGGAAGAGCAGTACTTC. Translated: CASSLVAEEQYF.